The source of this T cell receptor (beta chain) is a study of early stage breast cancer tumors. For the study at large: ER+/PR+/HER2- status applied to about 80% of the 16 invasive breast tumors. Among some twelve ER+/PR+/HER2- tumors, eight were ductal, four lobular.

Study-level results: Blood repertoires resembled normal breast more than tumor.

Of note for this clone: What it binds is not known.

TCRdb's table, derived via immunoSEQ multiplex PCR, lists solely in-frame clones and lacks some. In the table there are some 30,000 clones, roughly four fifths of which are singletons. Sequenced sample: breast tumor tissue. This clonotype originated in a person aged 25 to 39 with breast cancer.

CDR3 DNA: TGTGCCAGCAACCCTCGGGAAGGCACAGATACGCAGTATTTT. Translated: CASNPREGTDTQYF. This chain connects TRBV27 to TRBJ2-3, with a possible D match to TRBD2 (5 bases). V lost 7 bases to trimming and J lost 1 base, with 12 bases between them. Germline assignment: CDR1 MNHEY and CDR2 SMNVEV (reference sequence). This CDR3 region has 14 residues.